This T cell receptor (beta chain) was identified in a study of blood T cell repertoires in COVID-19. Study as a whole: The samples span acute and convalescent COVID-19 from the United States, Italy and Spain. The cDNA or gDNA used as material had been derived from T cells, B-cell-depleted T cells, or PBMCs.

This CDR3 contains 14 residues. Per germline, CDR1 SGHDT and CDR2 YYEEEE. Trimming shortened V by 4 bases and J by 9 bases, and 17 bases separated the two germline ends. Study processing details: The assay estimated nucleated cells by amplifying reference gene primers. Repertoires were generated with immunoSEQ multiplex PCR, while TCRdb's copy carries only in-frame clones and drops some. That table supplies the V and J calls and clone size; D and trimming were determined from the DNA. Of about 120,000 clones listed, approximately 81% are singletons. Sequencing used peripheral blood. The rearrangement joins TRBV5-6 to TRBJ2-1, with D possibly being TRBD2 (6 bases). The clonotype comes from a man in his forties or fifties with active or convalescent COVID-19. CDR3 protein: CASSGAGYFSEQFF. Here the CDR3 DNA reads TGTGCCAGCAGCGGGGCGGGGTATTTCAGTGAGCAGTTCTTC.